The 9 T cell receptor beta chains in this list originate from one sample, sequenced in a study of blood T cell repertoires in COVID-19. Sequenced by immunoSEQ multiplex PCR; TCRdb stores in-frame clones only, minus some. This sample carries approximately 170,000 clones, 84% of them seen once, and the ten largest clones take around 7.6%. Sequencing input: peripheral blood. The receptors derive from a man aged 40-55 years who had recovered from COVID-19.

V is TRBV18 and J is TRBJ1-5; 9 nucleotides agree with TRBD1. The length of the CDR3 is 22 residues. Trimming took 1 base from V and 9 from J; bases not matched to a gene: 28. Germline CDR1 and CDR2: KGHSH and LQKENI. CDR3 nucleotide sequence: TGTGCCAGCTCACCACGAGATCTTTCGGTGGACAGGGGATTTTTTGGAGAGTGGCCCCAGCATTTT. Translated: CASSPRDLSVDRGFFGEWPQHF.

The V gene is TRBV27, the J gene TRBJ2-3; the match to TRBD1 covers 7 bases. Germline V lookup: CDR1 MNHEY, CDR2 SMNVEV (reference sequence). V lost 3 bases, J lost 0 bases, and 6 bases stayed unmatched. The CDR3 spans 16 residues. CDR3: CASSFFDRVSTDTQYF. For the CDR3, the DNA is TGTGCCAGCAGTTTCTTCGACAGGGTTAGCACAGATACGCAGTATTTT.

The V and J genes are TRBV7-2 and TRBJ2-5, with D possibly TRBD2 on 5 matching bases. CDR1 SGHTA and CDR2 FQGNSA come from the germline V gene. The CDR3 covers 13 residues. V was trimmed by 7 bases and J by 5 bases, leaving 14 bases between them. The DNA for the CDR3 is TGTGCCAGCAAGACGTTCGGGGAGGAGACCCAGTACTTC. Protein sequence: CASKTFGEETQYF.

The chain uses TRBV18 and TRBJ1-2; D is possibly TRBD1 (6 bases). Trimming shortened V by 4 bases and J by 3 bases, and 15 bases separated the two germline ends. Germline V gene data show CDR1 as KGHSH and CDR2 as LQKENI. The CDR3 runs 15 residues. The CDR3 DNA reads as TGTGCCAGCTCACGGACGGACAGATTCTACTATGGCTACACCTTC. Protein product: CASSRTDRFYYGYTF.

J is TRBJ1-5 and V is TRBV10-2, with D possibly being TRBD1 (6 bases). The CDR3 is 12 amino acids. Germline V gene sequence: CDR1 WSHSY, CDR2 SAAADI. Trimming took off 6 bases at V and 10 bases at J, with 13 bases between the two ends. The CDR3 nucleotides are TGCGCCAGCAGGACAGGAATCGGACCCCAGCATTTT. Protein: CASRTGIGPQHF.

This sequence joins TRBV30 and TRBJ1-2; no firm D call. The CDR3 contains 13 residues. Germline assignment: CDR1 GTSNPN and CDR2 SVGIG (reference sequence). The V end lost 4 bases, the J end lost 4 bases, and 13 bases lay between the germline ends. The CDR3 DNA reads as TGTGCCTGGAATTACAGAGACACCTATGGCTACACCTTC. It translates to CAWNYRDTYGYTF.

CDR3 in DNA: TGTGCCAGCAGCCCAGTAGGGGACAGGGAAAATTTTACCTTC. This translates into CASSPVGDRENFTF. V usage is TRBV7-2 and J usage is TRBJ1-2; 9 nucleotides agree with TRBD1. The trim removed 5 bases at V and 14 bases at J, leaving 15 bases unmatched. The length of the CDR3 is 14 residues. The V gene's germline CDR1 is SGHTA and CDR2 FQGNSA.

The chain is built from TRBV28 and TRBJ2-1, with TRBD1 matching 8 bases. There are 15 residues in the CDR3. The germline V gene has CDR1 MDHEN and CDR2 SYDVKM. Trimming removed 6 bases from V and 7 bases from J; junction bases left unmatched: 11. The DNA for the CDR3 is TGTGCCAGCAGCTCAGCCGGGACAGGCCCGAATGAGCAGTTCTTC. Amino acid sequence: CASSSAGTGPNEQFF.

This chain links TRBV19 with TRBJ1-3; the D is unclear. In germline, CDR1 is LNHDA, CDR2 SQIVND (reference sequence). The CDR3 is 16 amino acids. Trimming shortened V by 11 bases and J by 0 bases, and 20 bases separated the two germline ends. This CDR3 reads CASMGPVPLSGNTIYF. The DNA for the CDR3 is TGTGCCTCAATGGGCCCAGTTCCGCTCTCTGGAAACACCATATATTTT.